A single sample is the source of the 23 T cell receptor beta chains below, sequenced in a study of CXCR3-negative and CXCR3-positive naive CD8 T cells (dated by TCRdb to between 2018 and 2021). The instrument was a NextSeq 550. The Human TCR Profiling Kit (MiLaboratory) was used to make UMI-labeled 5' RACE TRB cDNA libraries. TCRdb reprocessed the reads and provides one entry for every CDR3 protein sequence; no DNA is given. This sample's table lists over 100,000 distinct CDR3 sequences. 0.29% of the sample is held by the ten biggest clonotypes. Sample: naive CXCR3- CD8+ T cells from blood. The cell subset or site label, read with the paper, signifies: CD45RO-CCR7+CD27+CD95- naive CD8+ T cells lacking CXCR3 (TNR3-). Receptors originate from a human donor in good health. Some clones in this sample may be carry-over from other donors' samples.

J is TRBJ2-1 and V is TRBV7-3; the D gene TCRdb calls, TRBD2, cannot be checked with no DNA. This CDR3 has 16 residues. In germline, CDR1 is SGHTA, CDR2 FQGTGA. This CDR3 is CASSAPVAGAGNEQFF.

The rearrangement links TRBV7-9 to TRBJ2-7. The CDR3 contains 13 residues. Germline V gives CDR1 SEHNR, CDR2 FQNEAQ (reference sequence). This CDR3 reads CASSMGFSYEQYF.

CDR3 in amino acids: CASSETGLYGYTF. The rearrangement joins TRBV4-3 to TRBJ1-2; TCRdb picks TRBD1, but there is no DNA to check that call. Per germline, CDR1 LGHNA and CDR2 YSLEER. The CDR3 is 13 amino acids.

V is TRBV7-8 and J is TRBJ2-7; checking the TCRdb D call of TRBD2 is not possible without DNA. There are 19 residues in the CDR3. CDR1 is SGHVS and CDR2 is FQNEAQ in the germline V gene. CDR3 sequence reads: CASSVPLSGRSPPGYEQYF.

V and J are TRBV15 and TRBJ1-2. From germline, CDR1 is LNHNV and CDR2 YYDKDF (reference sequence). This CDR3 comprises 15 residues. This CDR3 reads CATSRDSGRDYGYTF.

The chain joins TRBV7-9 to TRBJ2-7; TCRdb returns TRBD2, unconfirmable since there is no DNA. The V gene's germline CDR1 is SEHNR and CDR2 FQNEAQ (reference sequence). This CDR3 is 18 amino acids long. CDR3 in amino acids: CASSLSTMGGPARWEQYF.

Here the CDR3 reads CSVEALAGDTQYF. The V and J genes are TRBV29-1 and TRBJ2-3. The CDR3 spans 13 residues. CDR1 and CDR2 from the germline V gene are SQVTM and ANQGSEA.

The CDR3 sequence is CASRRTSGRADTGELFF. This rearrangement joins TRBV12-3 or TRBV12-4 to TRBJ2-2; TCRdb's D gene call, TRBD2, goes unchecked for lack of DNA. The CDR3 runs 17 residues.

The chain is built from TRBV29-1 and TRBJ2-2; without DNA, the TCRdb call of TRBD2 cannot be checked. CDR3 length: 15 amino acids. Germline values: CDR1 SQVTM, CDR2 ANQGSEA. This chain's CDR3 is CSVTKRGLDTGELFF.

The rearrangement joins TRBV19 to TRBJ2-3. Germline V gene sequence: CDR1 LNHDA, CDR2 SQIVND (reference sequence). The CDR3 sequence is 15 residues long. CDR3 region: CASSPLPSRTDTQYF.

J is TRBJ2-1 and V is TRBV13; TCRdb outputs TRBD2, but without DNA this stays unchecked. CDR1 PRHDT and CDR2 FYEKMQ come from the germline V gene (reference sequence). This CDR3 comprises 14 residues. CDR3: CASKGLAGSNEQFF.

V and J are TRBV27 and TRBJ2-7. CDR3 length: 12 residues. Germline lookup yields CDR1 MNHEY and CDR2 SMNVEV (reference sequence). CDR3 sequence: CASRPNAYEQYF.

The genes are TRBV19 and TRBJ1-2. This CDR3 has 17 amino acids. Germline V CDR1 and CDR2: LNHDA, SQIVND (reference sequence). Here the CDR3 reads CASSILHSSRANYGYTF.

The rearrangement uses TRBV5-1 and TRBJ2-1; TCRdb selects TRBD2, and the lack of DNA leaves this call unchecked. The CDR3 runs to 15 residues. Germline V lookup: CDR1 SGHRS, CDR2 YFSETQ. The CDR3 sequence is CASSWIAGGYNEQFF.

The V call is TRBV10-3, the J call TRBJ2-7. Looked up from germline, CDR1 is ENHRY and CDR2 is SYGVKD. The length of the CDR3 is 11 residues. CDR3 protein: CAISQGFEQYF.

The rearrangement uses TRBV6-1 and TRBJ2-1; no DNA is available, so the TRBD1 call from TCRdb remains unchecked. CDR1 and CDR2 (germline): MNHNS, SASEGT. CDR3 length equals 13 residues. This CDR3 is CASRTDTYNEQFF.

The chain recombines TRBV7-9 with TRBJ2-1. CDR1 and CDR2 (germline): SEHNR, FQNEAQ (reference sequence). The CDR3 length is 11 residues. Here the CDR3 reads CASSLGMAWFF.

V and J are TRBV7-3 and TRBJ2-3; TCRdb picks TRBD2, but there is no DNA to check that call. Per the germline V gene, CDR1 is SGHTA and CDR2 is FQGTGA. This CDR3 is built from 16 residues. The CDR3 loop reads CASSLGTSGETDTQYF.

V usage is TRBV4-1 and J usage is TRBJ2-2; the TRBD2 assignment by TCRdb is unverifiable without DNA. Germline CDR1 and CDR2: MGHRA and YSYEKL. This CDR3 is built from 15 residues. CDR3 loop: CASSQAVAGYGELFF.

The chain employs TRBV28 and TRBJ1-5; TCRdb's assignment of TRBD1 cannot be checked, as there is no DNA. This CDR3 region has 16 residues. Germline CDR1 and CDR2: MDHEN and SYDVKM. CDR3 amino acids: CASSSLLGQDNQPQHF.

The CDR3 reads CASSLVGVQETQYF. The chain is built from TRBV7-9 and TRBJ2-5. This CDR3 has 14 amino acids. Germline values: CDR1 SEHNR, CDR2 FQNEAQ (reference sequence).

The chain carries TRBV28 and TRBJ1-2. The CDR3 covers 13 residues. CDR1 and CDR2 (germline): MDHEN, SYDVKM. CDR3 in amino acids: CASSLAGPLGYTF.

The chain couples TRBV5-1 to TRBJ2-1; absent DNA, TCRdb's TRBD2 call cannot be checked. CDR1 and CDR2 from the germline V gene are SGHRS and YFSETQ. The CDR3 loop spans 15 amino acids. The CDR3 here is CASSPSGGGVDEQFF.